The present entry profiles one T cell receptor (beta chain) with its context. The antigen is not known. The data stem from a study of shared clonotypes between healthy human individuals. Whole-study context: The study used three CD4 naive, three CD4 memory, two CD8 naive and one CD8 memory plate per donor.

The CDR3 runs to 18 residues. The V end lost 4 bases, the J end lost 6 bases, and 26 bases lay between the germline ends. CDR1 is PRHDT, CDR2 FYEKMQ, per germline (reference sequence). The test was conducted at deep level. Replicate sorted-subset PCRs were loaded with around 200 ng DNA, 30,000 to 35,000 T cell genomes. Sequencing used immunoSEQ multiplex PCR; TCRdb keeps in-frame clones, though not all of them. The sample shows 300,000 to 350,000 clones, about 70% of them seen only once. Whole-study findings and limits: Clonotypes not shared had lower generation probabilities than those common to all four donors.

This TCR was sampled from a man between 25 and 39 years old in good health. Sequenced: memory CD4+ T cells sorted from blood. Sample subset: CD45RA-negative fraction. J is TRBJ2-3 and V is TRBV13; D remains unclear. The CDR3 spells CASSSPRVQFGVGDTQYF. For the CDR3, the DNA is TGTGCCAGCAGCTCACCCCGCGTCCAGTTCGGTGTAGGGGATACGCAGTATTTT. The full variable domain, its missing parts supplied by reference TRBV13 and TRBJ2-3, is AAGVIQSPRHLIKEKRETATLKCYPIPRHDTVYWYQQGPGQDPQFLISFYEKMQSDKGSIPDRFSAQQFSDYHSELNMSSLELGDSALYFCASSSPRVQFGVGDTQYFGPGTRLTVL.